Shown below are 24 T cell receptor beta chains from a single sample sequenced in a study of T cells in Graves' hyperthyroidism and ophthalmopathy. The investigators amplified TCR beta CDR3 regions from RNA transcripts. The primer set for the first-round RT-PCR of the TCR CDR3 was HTBI. One entry per CDR3 protein, called by TCRdb with MiXCR from the multiplex PCR reads. Altogether hundreds of thousands of distinct CDR3 sequences are present, about half being singletons, with the ten largest covering 8.2%. The sample consisted of peripheral blood or thyroid tissue (not recorded which). These TCRs come from a woman aged 18-29 years with Graves' hyperthyroidism.

This clonotype showed up just a few times. For the CDR3, the DNA is TGTGCCAGCAGTGTAGGGGGGACAGCCACTGAAGCTTTCTTT. Translated, it gives CASSVGGTATEAFF. The chain couples TRBV6-6 to TRBJ1-1; 7 nucleotides match TRBD1. Per the germline V gene, CDR1 is MNHNY and CDR2 is SVGAGI (reference sequence). Trimming took 5 bases from V and 4 from J; bases not matched to a gene: 7. This CDR3 comprises 14 residues.

V and J are TRBV4-3 and TRBJ2-7, with D unclear. V was trimmed by 0 bases and J by 0 bases, leaving 9 bases between them. The germline CDR1 and CDR2 sequences are LGHNA and YSLEER. This CDR3 spans 15 amino acids. This CDR3 reads CASSQDRRDSYEQYF. CDR3 DNA: TGCGCCAGCAGCCAAGATCGGAGAGACTCCTACGAGCAGTACTTC.

V gene TRBV5-1 combines with J gene TRBJ1-5; D is uncertain. This CDR3 comprises 13 residues. Trimming took 0 bases from V and 14 from J, leaving 15 bases between them. The germline CDR1 and CDR2 sequences are SGHRS and YFSETQ. The CDR3 DNA reads TGCGCCAGCAGCTTGGAACAGCAGAGCTACGAGCATTTT. Amino acids: CASSLEQQSYEHF.

The chain is built from TRBV7-9 and TRBJ2-7; 7 nucleotides agree with TRBD1. J was trimmed by 4 bases and V by 5 bases; bases with no gene match: 14. This CDR3 spans 16 amino acids. Germline values: CDR1 SEHNR, CDR2 FQNEAQ (reference sequence). CDR3 nucleotides: TGTGCCAGCAGCCCACACCCGGGACAGCCAACATACGAGCAGTACTTC. Translated: CASSPHPGQPTYEQYF.

This clonotype was detected many times. The V call is TRBV10-1, the J call TRBJ1-3; D unresolved. The CDR3 has 13 amino acids. The V end was cut by 4 bases, the J end by 3 bases, with 7 bases between. The germline gives CDR1 WNHNN, CDR2 SYGVQD (reference sequence). CDR3 residues: CASSVGFGNTIYF. The CDR3 nucleotides are TGCGCCAGCAGTGTTGGATTTGGAAACACCATATATTTT.

This clonotype was seen at least ten times. CDR3 amino acids: CASSVETSGANVLTF. The DNA for the CDR3 is TGTGCCAGCAGCGTAGAAACGTCCGGGGCCAACGTCCTGACTTTC. J is TRBJ2-6 and V is TRBV9; D is unresolved. The CDR3 has 15 amino acids. Trimming left V 0 bases short and J 4 bases short, with 8 bases between. CDR1 SGDLS and CDR2 YYNGEE come from the germline V gene.

This clonotype was seen repeatedly, ten times or more. This chain links TRBV19 with TRBJ2-5, with TRBD2 matching over 11 bases. The CDR3 is 13 amino acids. Losses at the gene ends were 7 bases for V and 4 bases for J; bases not matched to a gene: 2. From germline, CDR1 is LNHDA and CDR2 SQIVND (reference sequence). The CDR3 DNA is TGTGCCAGTAAAGGACTAGCGGGAGAGACCCAGTACTTC. It yields the protein CASKGLAGETQYF.

The chain uses TRBV13 and TRBJ1-2; tentatively, D is TRBD1 (5 bases). The CDR3 length is 14 residues. V lost 5 bases, J lost 2 bases, and 12 bases lay in between. Germline V gives CDR1 PRHDT, CDR2 FYEKMQ (reference sequence). The CDR3 here is CASSQERGNYGYTF. CDR3 nucleotide sequence: TGTGCCAGCAGCCAAGAGCGGGGCAACTATGGCTACACCTTC.

This clonotype was seen ten or more times. The V call is TRBV7-8, the J call TRBJ1-5; D gene uncertain. V lost 2 bases to trimming and J lost 0 bases, with 2 bases between them. CDR3 size: 13 residues. Germline V gene lookup returns CDR1 SGHVS and CDR2 FQNEAQ. Here the CDR3 reads CASSLNSNQPQHF. CDR3 in DNA: TGTGCCAGCAGCTTAAATAGCAATCAGCCCCAGCATTTT.

J is TRBJ2-7 and V is TRBV9; D not certain. Germline assignment: CDR1 SGDLS and CDR2 YYNGEE. V lost 4 bases, J lost 6 bases, and 8 bases lay in between. The CDR3 extends over 11 amino acids. The CDR3 region is CASSLEAEQYF. The CDR3 nucleotides read TGTGCCAGCAGCTTAGAAGCCGAGCAGTACTTC.

The table lists this clonotype with many counts. The chain uses TRBV6-5 and TRBJ2-7, with no clear D. The CDR3 spans 11 residues. Per the germline V gene, CDR1 is MNHEY and CDR2 is SVGAGI. Trimming shortened V by 0 bases and J by 7 bases, and 4 bases separated the two germline ends. CDR3 loop: CASSYSGEQYF. In nucleotides, the CDR3 is TGTGCCAGCAGTTACTCAGGGGAGCAGTACTTC.

The chain is built from TRBV10-3 and TRBJ2-7; the D gene is possibly TRBD1 (6 bases). The CDR3 length is 13 residues. Deletions cut 5 bases from V and 4 bases from J, with 12 bases between. Germline values: CDR1 ENHRY, CDR2 SYGVKD. CDR3 protein: CAISYHRDYEQYF. The DNA of the CDR3 is TGTGCCATCAGTTACCACAGGGATTACGAGCAGTACTTC.

Concerning this clonotype: The junction departs from the called germline gene at one end, perhaps through a read error. V is TRBV10-3 and J is TRBJ2-3; a possible D gene is TRBD2 (6 bases). The CDR3 loop spans 12 amino acids. From germline, CDR1 is ENHRY and CDR2 SYGVKD. CDR3 in amino acids: CASSAPGGTQYF. In DNA, the CDR3 is TGTGCCAGCAGTGCCCCCGGGGGTACGCAGTATTTT.

The chain links TRBV7-2 to TRBJ2-5; TRBD2 might be the D (6 bases). Germline V gene lookup returns CDR1 SGHTA and CDR2 FQGNSA. V was trimmed by 0 bases and J by 5 bases, leaving 19 bases between them. There are 17 residues in the CDR3. The CDR3 protein is CASSLAGQRVKRETQYF. CDR3 coding DNA: TGTGCCAGCAGCTTAGCGGGGCAGCGGGTTAAACGGGAGACCCAGTACTTC.

The CDR3 is CSAKKGGLPNYGYTF. The CDR3 bases are TGCAGTGCTAAGAAGGGGGGACTTCCTAACTATGGCTACACCTTC. The chain is built from TRBV20-1 and TRBJ1-2; TRBD1 might be the D (6 bases). V was pared by 4 bases and J by 0 bases, with 15 bases between. The germline gives CDR1 DFQATT, CDR2 SNEGSKA (reference sequence). This CDR3 region has 15 residues.

This clonotype was counted ten times or more. The V gene is TRBV19, the J gene TRBJ1-1; D might be TRBD1 (5 bases). The V and J ends lost 11 bases and 6 bases respectively, with 13 bases between them. This CDR3 comprises 11 residues. Germline-derived CDR1 and CDR2 are LNHDA and SQIVND (reference sequence). The CDR3, as DNA: TGTGCCGCGAAGAGGGACGCTGAAGCTTTCTTT. Protein sequence: CAAKRDAEAFF.

This clonotype was seen more than once but under ten times. With a much larger clone just one base away, this may be a read error. V gene TRBV29-1 combines with J gene TRBJ1-1; maybe TRBD1 (6 bases). The germline V gene encodes CDR1 SQVTM and CDR2 ANQGSEA. The CDR3 has 12 residues. CDR3 sequence reads: CTGGGRDTEAFF. The CDR3 DNA reads as TGCACCGGGGGCGGGAGGGACACTGAAGCTTTCTTT.

The genes are TRBV7-8 and TRBJ2-5; D is possibly TRBD1 or TRBD2 (5 bases each). The J call is doubtful: the DNA matches TRBJ2-1 better. Germline CDR1 and CDR2: SGHVS and FQNEAQ. This CDR3 has 12 residues. This CDR3 is CASSKGTNEQFF. Here the CDR3 DNA reads TGTGCCAGTAGTAAAGGGACGAATGAGCAGTTCTTC.

In its sample, this clonotype was seen many times. A read error may account for a junction end that differs from germline. The chain is built from TRBV19 and TRBJ1-4; D remains unclear. CDR3 size: 14 residues. Germline V gene data show CDR1 as LNHDA and CDR2 as SQIVND (reference sequence). This CDR3 reads CASSARASNEQLFF. The CDR3, as DNA: TGTGCCAGTAGTGCCCGGGCCTCAAATGAACAACTGTTTTTT.

This chain connects TRBV2 to TRBJ1-5, with TRBD1 matching 12 bases. V shed 10 bases, J shed 6 bases, and the junction held 7 bases outside the gene matches. Per germline, CDR1 SNHLY and CDR2 FYNNEI. The CDR3 is 14 residues long. CDR3 nucleotide sequence: TGTGCCACCGACGGGACAGGGGGCAGTCAGCCCCAGCATTTT. This sequence encodes CATDGTGGSQPQHF.

This clonotype was seen repeatedly, ten times or more. The chain carries TRBV11-3 and TRBJ2-7; maybe TRBD1 (6 bases). Between the trimmed V and J ends, which lost 5 bases and 12 bases, there was a span of 14 bases. The CDR3 extends over 11 amino acids. CDR1 is SGHNT, CDR2 YENEEA, per germline. The CDR3 DNA sequence: TGTGCCAGCAGCACCCGGGACACCTTGTACTTC. Its protein product is CASSTRDTLYF.

This chain uses TRBV2 with TRBJ1-2; 10 nucleotides agree with TRBD1. With 9 bases clipped from V and 9 bases from J, the junction kept 13 bases outside the gene matches. The CDR3 is made up of 14 amino acids. From germline, CDR1 is SNHLY and CDR2 FYNNEI. CDR3 bases: TGTGCCAGGGCCGGGACAGGGGCAGAGAATCGCTACACCTTC. This gives the protein CARAGTGAENRYTF.

V and J are TRBV15 and TRBJ1-3; D is perhaps TRBD1 (6 bases). Trimming cost V 5 bases and J 2 bases, with 10 bases left between them. This CDR3 is built from 14 residues. Germline V gene lookup returns CDR1 LNHNV and CDR2 YYDKDF (reference sequence). The CDR3 protein is CATSVKGAGNTIYF. The CDR3 DNA reads TGTGCCACCAGCGTAAAGGGGGCTGGAAACACCATATATTTT.

This clonotype was counted a few times. CDR3 bases: TGTGCCAGTAGTAAGTGGTCTGGGACCCAGTACTTC. As protein: CASSKWSGTQYF. The gene calls are TRBV19 and TRBJ2-5; D gene ambiguous. The CDR3 totals 12 residues. Per germline, CDR1 LNHDA and CDR2 SQIVND (reference sequence). Trimming took 4 bases from V and 7 from J, leaving 10 bases between them. Combining the CDR3 with reference TRBV19 and TRBJ2-5 gives the whole variable domain DGGITQSPKYLFRKEGQNVTLSCEQNLNHDAMYWYRQDPGQGLRLIYYSQIVNDFQKGDIAEGYSVSREKKESFPLTVTSAQKNPTAFYLCASSKWSGTQYFGPGTRLLVL.